This TCR beta chain was profiled in a study of a mutant IDH1 vaccine in newly diagnosed glioma. Background on the study: Prior therapy was radiotherapy, temozolomide, or both; most received both.

The CDR3 spans 15 residues. Germline V gives CDR1 LNHDA, CDR2 SQIVND (reference sequence). Unmatched junction bases numbered 7, after V lost 1 base and J lost 7 bases. The protocol was immunoSEQ multiplex PCR, while the TCRdb copy is restricted to in-frame clones and leaves out a portion. Here the sample spans around 57,000 clones, about 91% being singletons. About this clone: The target antigen is unknown.

The time point denotes: week 11, during vaccination. Vaccination comprised doses that each held 300 ug of mutant IDH1 20-mer peptide, plus topical imiquimod. The material sequenced was PBMCs, taken from a glioma patient whose treatment included an IDH1 peptide vaccine. This receptor was obtained from a man aged 35-49 years with glioma. This chain connects TRBV19 to TRBJ1-5, with TRBD1 matching over 7 bases. CDR3 loop: CASSIGGQPRQPQHF. The CDR3 DNA reads as TGTGCCAGTAGTATAGGGGGACAGCCGCGGCAGCCCCAGCATTTT.